The clone carrying this T cell receptor beta chain was recorded once. The target antigen is unknown. The PCR ran on 60 Vbeta and 13 Jbeta primers. Measured with immunoSEQ multiplex PCR; TCRdb has only the in-frame clones, and not every one. The sample lists under 250,000 clones, about 78% occurring once. The entry originates in a study of cytomegalovirus exposure and HLA in healthy donors. Overall study results and limits: Highly shared sequence variants in one cluster were likely a sequencing artifact. By HLA locus, TCR association rates varied in a later analysis, with DRB1 showing the most and HLA-C the fewest.

From germline, CDR1 is MNHEY and CDR2 SMNVEV (reference sequence). The V end was cut by 6 bases, the J end by 1 base, with 9 bases between. CDR3 length equals 13 residues. This TCR was recovered from a male donor in good health and CMV-seronegative. This sequence joins TRBV27 and TRBJ2-5, with no clear D. The sequencing input was PBMCs. DNA for the CDR3: TGTGCCAGCAGACAGACACGCCAAGAGACCCAGTACTTC. Translated: CASRQTRQETQYF.